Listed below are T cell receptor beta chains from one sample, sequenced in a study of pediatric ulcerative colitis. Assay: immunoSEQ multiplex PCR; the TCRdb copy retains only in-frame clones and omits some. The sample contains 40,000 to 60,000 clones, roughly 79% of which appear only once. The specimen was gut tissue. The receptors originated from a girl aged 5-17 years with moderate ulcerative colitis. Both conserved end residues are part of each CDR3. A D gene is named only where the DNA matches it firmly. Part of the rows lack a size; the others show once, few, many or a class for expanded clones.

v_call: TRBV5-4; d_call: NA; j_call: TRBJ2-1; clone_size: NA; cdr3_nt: TGTGCCAGCAGCTTGGGGGCAGGGGCTTCTTCCTACAATGAGCAGTTCTTC; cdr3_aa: CASSLGAGASSYNEQFF
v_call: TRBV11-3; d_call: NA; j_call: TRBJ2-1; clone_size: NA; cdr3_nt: TGTGCCAGCAGCTCCGGGACACTTCACGGTGAGCAGTTCTTC; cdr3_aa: CASSSGTLHGEQFF
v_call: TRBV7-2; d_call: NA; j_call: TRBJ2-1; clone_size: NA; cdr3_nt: TGTGCCAGCAGCCGGACGGGGGCTTACAATGAGCAGTTCTTC; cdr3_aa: CASSRTGAYNEQFF
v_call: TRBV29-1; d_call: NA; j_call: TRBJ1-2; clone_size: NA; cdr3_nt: TGCAGCGTTGAGGGTGACTATGGCTACACCTTC; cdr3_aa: CSVEGDYGYTF
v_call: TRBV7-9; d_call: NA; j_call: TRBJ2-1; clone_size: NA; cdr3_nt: TGTGCCAGCAGCTTCCAGGGACCTCATCTGGATGAGCAGTTCTTC; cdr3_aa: CASSFQGPHLDEQFF
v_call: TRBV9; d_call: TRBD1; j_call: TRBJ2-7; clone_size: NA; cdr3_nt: TGTGCCAGCAGCCCGGGGACAGGGGGGCTCTACGAGCAGTACTTC; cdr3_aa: CASSPGTGGLYEQYF
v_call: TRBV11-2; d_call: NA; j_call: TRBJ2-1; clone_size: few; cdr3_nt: TGTGCCAGCAGCTTATTATTGAGGGGTCCCCGTGAGCAGTTCTTC; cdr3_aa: CASSLLLRGPREQFF
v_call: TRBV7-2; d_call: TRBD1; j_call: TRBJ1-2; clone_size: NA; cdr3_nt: TGTGCCAGCAGCCGAGACAGGGCTTATGGCTACACCTTC; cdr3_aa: CASSRDRAYGYTF
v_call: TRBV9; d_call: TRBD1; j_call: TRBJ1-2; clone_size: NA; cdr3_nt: TGTGCCAGCAGCGTATCCGGGGGGACAGGGGAACTAGGCTACACCTTC; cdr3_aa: CASSVSGGTGELGYTF
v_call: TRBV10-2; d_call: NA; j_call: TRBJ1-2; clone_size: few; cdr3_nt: TGCGCCAGCAGTGAGGGACGGGGCATCTATGGCTACACCTTC; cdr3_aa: CASSEGRGIYGYTF